Below are 9 T cell receptor beta chains sequenced from a single sample in a study of blood T cells in healthy people across ages (dated by TCRdb to about 2015). Library preparation was by 5' RACE. Sequencing used an Illumina HiSeq 2500. The second PCR ran for roughly 7 to 12 cycles and used a J-beta primer mix along with a sample-barcoded 5' primer. TCRdb trimmed the raw reads at Q25, called clones with MiXCR and kept productive beta chains. Rows are unified per CDR3 protein, each entry keeping the most common DNA and genes. The sample data list about 800,000 distinct CDR3 sequences, and 25% of these were observed just once. More than 3% of the sample rests with the top ten. These data were also filed under a second study, of T cells of mothers and their children.

The sequencing sample was made of blood. These receptors were collected from a boy aged 5 to 17 in good health.

The sample holds a few counts of this clonotype. This chain uses TRBV12-3 or TRBV12-4 with TRBJ1-2; D is unresolved. The CDR3 runs 13 residues. V lost 3 bases and J lost 5, with 10 bases in between. The CDR3 loop is CASSFGSGYGYTF. In nucleotides, the CDR3 is TGTGCCAGCAGTTTTGGCAGCGGGTATGGCTACACCTTC.

This clonotype turned up a few times. The chain joins TRBV20-1 to TRBJ2-5; 9 bases fit TRBD2. The CDR3 has 15 residues. The V and J ends lost 3 bases and 9 bases, in that order; junction bases with no gene match: 14. Germline V gene sequence: CDR1 DFQATT, CDR2 SNEGSKA (reference sequence). The CDR3 sequence: CSASGTSLQGEAQYF. In DNA, the CDR3 is TGCAGTGCTAGTGGGACTAGCCTTCAGGGGGAGGCCCAGTACTTC.

This clonotype has just a few counts. The chain carries TRBV28 and TRBJ2-7, with D uncertain. V lost 6 bases, J lost 3 bases, and 12 bases lay in between. Germline V gene data show CDR1 as MDHEN and CDR2 as SYDVKM. The CDR3 is made up of 13 amino acids. CDR3 nucleotides: TGTGCCAGCAGCCAGTTGACTCGCTACGAGCAGTACTTC. Its translation: CASSQLTRYEQYF.

A few counts support this clonotype. The rearrangement uses TRBV12-3 or TRBV12-4 and TRBJ2-2; TRBD1 might be the D (6 bases). V was pared by 6 bases and J by 4 bases, with 9 bases between. There are 13 residues in the CDR3. The CDR3 bases are TGTGCCAGCAGACAGGGCCCCACCGGGGAGCTGTTTTTT. Translated, it gives CASRQGPTGELFF.

The table lists this clonotype with a few counts. The V gene is TRBV6-6, the J gene TRBJ2-5; perhaps TRBD1 as D (5 bases). Per the germline V gene, CDR1 is MNHNY and CDR2 is SVGAGI (reference sequence). V lost 0 bases, J lost 5 bases, and 10 bases lay in between. The CDR3 length is 14 residues. CDR3 bases: TGTGCCAGCAGTTACTCTGCAGGGTTGGAGACCCAGTACTTC. Amino acid sequence: CASSYSAGLETQYF.

This clonotype appeared a few times. V gene TRBV13 combines with J gene TRBJ2-3, with 8 bases identical to TRBD1. J gave up 1 base and V 0 bases, and 6 bases lay outside the gene matches. Germline V lookup: CDR1 PRHDT, CDR2 FYEKMQ (reference sequence). The CDR3 runs 17 residues. DNA for the CDR3: TGTGCCAGCAGCTTAGGACCGACAGGGGCGGGCACAGATACGCAGTATTTT. Amino acid sequence: CASSLGPTGAGTDTQYF.

The CDR3 DNA sequence: TGTGCCAGCGCGTCTTGGGGTTTTTACAATCAGCCCCAGCATTTT. Translating it yields CASASWGFYNQPQHF. V usage is TRBV6-1 and J usage is TRBJ1-5, with D hard to call. The CDR3 covers 15 residues. The germline V and J ends were trimmed by 8 bases and 3 bases, with 17 bases remaining between them. In germline, CDR1 is MNHNS, CDR2 SASEGT.

The rearrangement uses TRBV20-1 and TRBJ2-4, with 8 nucleotides matching TRBD1. With V trimmed by 5 bases and J by 3 bases, 9 bases remained unmatched. The CDR3 loop spans 15 amino acids. CDR1 is DFQATT, CDR2 SNEGSKA, per germline (reference sequence). In DNA, the CDR3 is TGCAGTGCTCCTGATCTGGACAGGGTCAAAAACATTCAGTACTTC. Protein sequence: CSAPDLDRVKNIQYF.

This clonotype was seen only a few times. V and J are TRBV12-3 or TRBV12-4 and TRBJ2-7, with TRBD2 identical over 7 bases. The CDR3 runs to 15 residues. With V trimmed by 6 bases and J by 0 bases, 8 bases remained unmatched. CDR3 sequence reads: CASSPISGLSYEQYF. CDR3 bases: TGTGCCAGCAGCCCAATTAGCGGGCTCTCCTACGAGCAGTACTTC.